This T cell receptor beta chain is from a study of T cell responses to AZD1222 COVID-19 vaccine (dated by TCRdb to the early 2020s). The study in broad terms: AZD1222 recipients whose second dose came at about 4 weeks and those whose second dose came at about 12 weeks were combined into one group, since spike-specific TCR depth and breadth did not differ between the two schedules. TCR sequencing was performed for about 250 trial participants, of whom about 200 were given two doses of AZD1222 and some 26 were given two doses of MenACWY control vaccine. Trial participants were enrolled by age into 18-55, 56-69 and 70-plus year subgroups, with roughly 150, 30 and 60 TCR-sequenced participants respectively.

Here is what the overall study found, with its caveats: In the small 56-69-year group, the increase in depth fell short of significance, most likely because of low power. Only five to seven AZD1222 recipients were SARS-CoV-2 seropositive at baseline, limiting conclusions about previously exposed vaccinees. Vaccine-associated CD4 TCRs spanned the whole spike protein, with dominant responses in regions 160-218 and 743-854. After two AZD1222 doses, spike-specific TCR breadth and depth were significantly higher than at day 0 and than in MenACWY recipients. No day 14 peak-response samples were available, so repertoires were characterized only after the peak T cell response. Participants were mostly white British, with more females than males. The authors suggested clonal diversity may have been underestimated. Reportedly, almost half of the unique spike-specific TCRs recognized epitopes lying outside the regions that are mutated in the B.1.351 and B.1.1.7 variants.

The CDR3 regions of human TCRbeta chains were subjected to immunosequencing. The authors' analysis ran thus. TCRs in the repertoires were matched against a reference library of SARS-CoV-2-specific TCRs that had been generated with the MIRA antigen-specificity platform. Breadth meant the fraction of unique TCRs that were SARS-CoV-2-associated, whereas depth meant the fraction of total T cells that were SARS-CoV-2-associated. Each spike-specific TCR was assigned to its reactive spike region and to a CD4 or CD8 class using the MIRA data. Log10-transformed breadth and depth values were compared by one-way ANOVA with Sidak's multiple comparisons tests. TCRdb carries this immuneACCESS record with in-frame sequences only. Its versions omit some clonotypes, under half of them owing to an unresolved V gene in the studies checked, with the rest unexplained. V, J and clone size were drawn from that table, and D and trimming were deduced from the DNA. This sample gives roughly 100,000 clones in total; approximately 89% of them show up just once. The leading ten clones occupy over 6.5% of the sample.

Taken with the paper, the label for time point translates to: baseline before first vaccination. Vaccinee samples were obtained from the UK trials COV001 and COV002, which included a single-blind randomized controlled phase 2/3 trial of AZD1222 (ChAdOx1 nCoV-19) in healthy adults. For TCRbeta chain sequencing, PBMC samples from trial participants were taken at day 0 and at day 28 after the second dose. This clone was counted between two and nine times. Its antigen is unknown. The sample holds no much larger clone one base away, and base qualities are not on file. The CDR3 has 12 amino acids, counting the end cysteine and phenylalanine. Solely the CDR3 DNA is kept, with 36 bases framed from the first base. V is reduced by 4 bases and J by 9 bases, leaving a spacing of 12 bases between them. CDR1 and CDR2, per the germline V gene, are LGHNA and YSLEER.

The chain couples TRBV4-3 to TRBJ1-1, with TRBD1 perhaps the D gene, on 6 matching bases. The clonotype was recovered from an adult in good health. The sequenced sample was peripheral blood, obtained on day 0 of AZD1222 vaccination. The nucleotide sequence is given as TGCGCCAGCAGCCTAACAGGGTCTAAAGCTTTCTTT. Its product reads: CASSLTGSKAFF.